Given below is one T cell receptor (beta chain) in context. It has no known antigen specificity. Per-base qualities were not stored, and no clone one base away is much larger. The data stem from a study of shared clonotypes between healthy human individuals (dated by TCRdb to about 2020). Context from the whole study: A few men and two women, aged 18 to 49 years, made up the cohort. For each donor, CD4 naive and CD4 memory were each given three plates, CD8 naive was given two plates, and CD8 memory was given one plate. Different laboratories and diverse techniques were used to prepare libraries and sequence TCR repertoires, to increase sequencing depth and limit assay-specific biases. To estimate repertoire size and how much clonotype sharing occurs between individuals, the study deeply sequenced the blood TCR repertoires of a handful of healthy adults. Each donor's leukapheresis produced roughly between roughly 0.9 and 9 billion PBMCs.

Beyond this particular receptor, the publication reports: Compared with non-shared clonotypes, clonotypes shared by all four sorted-subset donors had higher generation probabilities. Even with the large sequencing depth, rarefaction of the sorted-subset datasets indicated that sequencing was incomplete. Naive subsets generally had larger estimated clonotype richness than memory subsets. Sharing across several donors was observed for about 4.8% of naive CD4, under 4% of naive CD8, 2% to 2.5% of memory CD4, and about 0.38% of memory CD8 clonotypes. Pairwise subsampling indicated that sequencing depth was expected to affect the degree of clonotype sharing among donors. Because the study included a small number of donors, the genetic and exposure-history diversity represented was limited. Only blood was sampled, and tissue TCR repertoires likely differ from those in blood.

The donors were healthy, HIV-negative adults with no recently reported acute infections or vaccinations. All donors were Caucasian adults living in Nashville, Tennessee, USA. CD4+ T cells were enriched by magnetic negative selection; naive cells were then positively selected on CD45RA, and the negative fraction formed the memory subset. After blood collection by leukapheresis, PBMCs were isolated using Ficoll-Histopaque density gradient centrifugation and then cryopreserved in the vapor phase of liquid nitrogen. Analytical flow cytometry was used to check the purity and quantity of each magnetically sorted T cell population. Genomic DNA was isolated from every sorted fraction and measured by UV absorbance on a Nanodrop 2000c. Trimming takes 4 bases from V and 1 base from J, and the germline ends sit 12 bases apart. Looking up the germline V gene yields CDR1 SGHRS and CDR2 YFSETQ. Inclusive of the bounding cysteine and phenylalanine, the CDR3 is 14 residues long. CDR3 DNA only is kept here, 42 bases in frame from base 1.

Using the deep immunoSEQ assay, multiplex PCR amplified TCR CDR3 regions from genomic DNA. For each cell subset, the extracted genomic DNA was distributed evenly across all wells of several immunoSEQ 96-well plates, and each plate served as one replicate. For sorted subsets, each replicate PCR was loaded with roughly 200 ng genomic DNA, equivalent to roughly 30,000 T cell genomes. The purified libraries were quantified using a Qubit 3.0 fluorometer, sized with a Bioanalyzer 2100, and then quantified again using the KAPA Library Quantification kit. Every immunoSEQ 96-well plate was sequenced on a dedicated single-read 150-cycle Illumina NextSeq 550 flow cell. The original methods were these. The immunoSEQ output contained only junctional sequences without quality scores, so filtering could not match that applied to full-length reads. Sequences were annotated with PyIR, a Python wrapper for IgBLAST v1.9, and V/J genes and CDR3 were assigned using IMGT germline references. Reads were filtered out if the reads had weak V/J assignments (E-value above 1e-6), no CDR3, stop codons, out-of-frame junctions, or ambiguous translated residues. V3J clonotypes were defined as sequences sharing the same inferred V gene, J gene, and CDR3 amino acid sequence. Percentage overlap between repertoires was computed as shared unique clonotypes divided by the size of the smaller repertoire. RTK rarefaction, the Chao1 estimator, and Recon v2.1 estimates of unobserved clonotypes were used to assess repertoire richness. Generation probabilities for all TCRbeta clonotypes obtained by the gDNA method from a handful of donors were computed using OLGA. TCRdb took this table from immuneACCESS and kept in-frame rearrangements with V and J called. Such tables lack part of the clones; where checked against another copy, unresolved V genes explain under half of the gap, and the rest is unexplained. V, J and clone size reflect that table, while D and trimming were determined from the DNA. This sample lists about 520,000 clones; about 96% were detected once. About 0.059% of the sample lies in the top ten.

Sequenced material: naive CD4+ T cells sorted from blood. According to the study, the label for this sample's cell subset or site signals: CD45RA+ positively selected. The origin of this receptor is a woman aged 25-40 years in good health. The rearranged segments are TRBV5-1 and TRBJ2-7; the D element could tentatively be TRBD1 or TRBD2, as 5 bases agree for each. The DNA is TGCGCCAGCAGCGCCCCGGGGCTGTCCTACGAGCAGTACTTC. Translation gives CASSAPGLSYEQYF. The variable domain in full, with residues beyond the CDR3 obtained from the reference TRBV5-1 and TRBJ2-7 genes, is KAGVTQTPRYLIKTRGQQVTLSCSPISGHRSVSWYQQTPGQGLQFLFEYFSETQRNKGNFPGRFSGRQFSNSRSEMNVSTLELGDSALYLCASSAPGLSYEQYFGPGTRLTVT.